This TCR beta chain was observed in a study of blood T cell repertoires in COVID-19. In the study overall: T cells, B-cell-depleted T cells, or PBMCs supplied cDNA or gDNA.

Sequencing was performed with immunoSEQ multiplex PCR; in TCRdb, only in-frame clones are kept and a portion is missing. The sample shows 28,000 or so clones, less than 85% of them seen only once. The CDR3 is made up of 11 amino acids. CDR1 and CDR2 from the germline V gene are KGHSH and LQKENI. Trimming left V 6 bases short and J 9 bases short, with 8 bases between. This clone was observed a handful of times. The sequence was collected from a human donor in a cohort sampled during active COVID-19. The specimen sequenced was peripheral blood. This chain connects TRBV18 to TRBJ2-2, with a tentative D call TRBD1 (5 bases). The CDR3 coding sequence is TGTGCCAGCTCGTCAGGGTGGGAGCTGTTTTTT. Its protein product is CASSSGWELFF.